These 27 T cell receptor beta chains came from one sample sequenced in a study of cytomegalovirus exposure and HLA in healthy donors. Measured with immunoSEQ multiplex PCR; TCRdb has only the in-frame clones, and not every one. The sample holds about 60,000 clones; about 92% are singletons and the top ten take approximately 6.3%. The sample consisted of PBMCs. Source of these receptors: a woman aged 18-29 years in good health and CMV-seronegative.

DNA for the CDR3: TGTGCCAGCAGTCTGACAGCTGGAAACACCATATATTTT. It specifies CASSLTAGNTIYF. This chain links TRBV27 with TRBJ1-3; possibly TRBD1 for D (5 bases). CDR1 MNHEY and CDR2 SMNVEV come from the germline V gene (reference sequence). The CDR3 consists of 13 residues. Trimming stripped 5 bases from V and 2 bases from J, with 7 bases between.

For this clone: Sequence at one end of the junction differs from germline and may be a read error. This chain connects TRBV4-1 to TRBJ1-1, with 7 bases fitting TRBD1. There are 12 residues in the CDR3. CDR1 is MGHRA and CDR2 is YSYEKL in the germline V gene. In nucleotides, the CDR3 is TGCGCCAGCAGCCAGGGGACAGAGGGCCCGGTCTTT. This encodes CASSQGTEGPVF.

This clone was found once. CDR3 coding DNA: TGTGCCAGCAGCCTGGGACTAGCGATCGGGGAGCTGTTTTTT. Amino acid sequence: CASSLGLAIGELFF. The chain is built from TRBV5-6 and TRBJ2-2; 10 bases map to TRBD2. In germline, CDR1 is SGHDT, CDR2 YYEEEE. Germline trimming cut 4 bases from V and 7 bases from J; bases unmatched to any gene: 4. The CDR3 spans 14 residues.

The chain employs TRBV15 and TRBJ2-7; TRBD2 matches at 7 bases. CDR1 and CDR2 (germline): LNHNV, YYDKDF (reference sequence). V was clipped by 4 bases and J by 4 bases; unmatched bases: 4. The CDR3 covers 13 residues. The CDR3 protein is CATSIGRVYEQYV. In DNA form, the CDR3 reads TGTGCCACCAGCATAGGGAGGGTTTACGAGCAGTACGTC.

The chain carries TRBV12-2 and TRBJ2-7; TRBD2 is taken as the D call from the table, unchecked against the DNA. TRBV12-2 represents a pseudogene. The CDR3 length is 20 residues. CDR3 in amino acids: CASRQWSASLEFDGDYEQYV. The CDR3 nucleotides read TGTGCAAGTCGCCAGTGGTCCGCCAGTCTGGAATTCGATGGTGACTACGAGCAGTACGTC.

The CDR3 spells CAGRANTGELFF. In DNA form, the CDR3 reads TGTGCCGGGCGGGCGAACACCGGGGAGCTGTTTTTT. The chain combines TRBV19 with TRBJ2-2; perhaps TRBD2 as D (5 bases). This CDR3 comprises 12 residues. V gave up 11 bases and J gave up 0 bases, with 7 bases separating them. Germline V CDR1 and CDR2: LNHDA, SQIVND (reference sequence).

The rearrangement uses TRBV5-4 and TRBJ1-3; TRBD1 aligns across 10 bases. Per germline, CDR1 SGHNT and CDR2 YYREEE (reference sequence). The CDR3 runs 13 residues. Losses at the gene ends were 4 bases for V and 7 bases for J; bases not matched to a gene: 2. The CDR3 loop reads CASSRTGGNTIYF. The CDR3 region has the DNA TGTGCCAGCAGCCGGACAGGGGGGAACACCATATATTTT.

The chain links TRBV2 to TRBJ2-5, with a weak D call TRBD1 (6 bases). Trimming removed 11 bases from V and 3 bases from J, with 19 bases in between. There are 14 residues in the CDR3. Germline lookup yields CDR1 SNHLY and CDR2 FYNNEI. CDR3 residues: CAGDIRGPKETQYF. CDR3 DNA: TGTGCCGGAGATATCAGGGGTCCAAAAGAGACCCAGTACTTC.

V gene TRBV9 combines with J gene TRBJ2-1; 7 nucleotides line up with TRBD1. CDR1 and CDR2 (germline): SGDLS, YYNGEE. V was clipped by 0 bases and J by 7 bases; unmatched bases: 7. The CDR3 is made up of 15 amino acids. The CDR3: CASSVGQGLGNEQFF. The CDR3 DNA reads TGTGCCAGCAGCGTAGGACAGGGTTTGGGTAATGAGCAGTTCTTC. Combining the CDR3 with reference TRBV9 and TRBJ2-1 gives the whole variable domain DSGVTQTPKHLITATGQRVTLRCSPRSGDLSVYWYQQSLDQGLQFLIQYYNGEERAKGNILERFSAQQFPDLHSELNLSSLELGDSALYFCASSVGQGLGNEQFFGPGTRLTVL.

V gene TRBV9 combines with J gene TRBJ1-4; perhaps TRBD1 as D (5 bases). The CDR3 length is 16 residues. Germline V gene data show CDR1 as SGDLS and CDR2 as YYNGEE. Trimming removed 0 bases at V and 5 bases at J, with 14 bases between. The CDR3 nucleotides are TGTGCCAGCAGCGTAGGGATGACAGTAGACAATGAAAAACTGTTTTTT. This sequence encodes CASSVGMTVDNEKLFF.

The V gene is TRBV28, the J gene TRBJ2-7, with D hard to call. The CDR3 has 13 amino acids. The germline gives CDR1 MDHEN, CDR2 SYDVKM. Trimming cost V 5 bases and J 6 bases, with 14 bases left between them. This CDR3 is CASSGDSYGEQYV. CDR3 coding DNA: TGTGCCAGCAGTGGTGACTCCTACGGCGAGCAGTACGTC.

The V and J genes are TRBV6-5 and TRBJ1-2; D possibly corresponds to TRBD1 (5 bases). The germline CDR1 and CDR2 sequences are MNHEY and SVGAGI. This CDR3 contains 15 residues. V was trimmed by 4 bases and J by 7 bases, leaving 19 bases between them. The CDR3 protein is CASSFWEGKSGGYTF. The CDR3 DNA follows: TGTGCCAGCAGTTTTTGGGAGGGGAAATCGGGTGGCTACACCTTC.

The J gene is TRBJ2-2, the V gene TRBV7-6; the match to TRBD1 covers 8 bases. Germline loops: CDR1 SGHVS, CDR2 FNYEAQ. V gave up 1 base and J gave up 7 bases; unmatched junction bases: 8. The CDR3 totals 16 residues. The CDR3 sequence is CASSLEGQATGGELFF. Here the CDR3 DNA reads TGTGCCAGCAGCTTAGAGGGACAGGCGACAGGCGGGGAGCTGTTTTTT.

The J gene is TRBJ2-3, the V gene TRBV7-9; 12 bases are a match to TRBD2. The V segment lost 5 bases and the J segment 1 base; nucleotides outside the gene matches: 4. Germline V gene lookup returns CDR1 SEHNR and CDR2 FQNEAQ (reference sequence). This CDR3 is 16 amino acids long. DNA for the CDR3: TGTGCCAGCAGCGGATGGACTAGCGGGGGCACAGATACGCAGTATTTT. Its protein product is CASSGWTSGGTDTQYF. The full variable domain, rest sourced from reference TRBV7-9 and TRBJ2-3, is DTGVSQNPRHKITKRGQNVTFRCDPISEHNRLYWYRQTLGQGPEFLTYFQNEAQLEKSRLLSDRFSAERPKGSFSTLEIQRTEQGDSAMYLCASSGWTSGGTDTQYFGPGTRLTVL.

The V gene is TRBV7-2, the J gene TRBJ1-5; TRBD1 aligns across 7 bases. Trimming at V came to 4 bases and at J to 4 bases, leaving 1 base not matched to a gene. CDR1 and CDR2 from the germline V gene are SGHTA and FQGNSA. This CDR3 spans 13 amino acids. As DNA, the CDR3 is TGTGCCAGCAGCTCCAGGGGGAATCAGCCCCAGCATTTT. This gives the protein CASSSRGNQPQHF.

J is TRBJ2-3 and V is TRBV2, with TRBD1 matching over 7 bases. The V gene end was trimmed by 4 bases and the J gene end by 3 bases; junction bases not matched to a gene: 4. This CDR3 region has 14 residues. Germline lookup yields CDR1 SNHLY and CDR2 FYNNEI. The CDR3 region is CASSGTRGTDTQYF. The CDR3 DNA is TGTGCCAGCAGTGGGACCAGGGGGACAGATACGCAGTATTTT.

In this sample, this clone turned up once. The rearrangement links TRBV13 to TRBJ2-1, with D possibly being TRBD2 (5 bases). The CDR3 has 16 amino acids. Germline loops: CDR1 PRHDT, CDR2 FYEKMQ (reference sequence). Trimming took 5 bases from V and 0 from J, leaving 14 bases between them. The CDR3: CASSPRGVGSYNEQFF. The CDR3 DNA reads TGTGCCAGCAGCCCCCGGGGAGTTGGCTCCTACAATGAGCAGTTCTTC.

This chain uses TRBV19 with TRBJ2-1, with a possible D match to TRBD1 (5 bases). CDR1 and CDR2 (germline): LNHDA, SQIVND (reference sequence). The CDR3 is 13 amino acids. V was cut by 8 bases and J by 5 bases, with 13 bases left in between. CDR3 DNA: TGTGCCAGTCATGGGTTAGGGGACAATGAGCAGTTCTTC. Its protein is CASHGLGDNEQFF.

The chain has TRBV7-3 and TRBJ2-1; 7 bases map to TRBD2. Germline CDR1 reads SGHTA; CDR2 reads FQGTGA. Trimming cost V 3 bases and J 2 bases; bases outside gene matches: 7. CDR3 length: 16 amino acids. In DNA, the CDR3 is TGTGCCAGCAGCTTTGAGCGGGGACCACCCTACAATGAGCAGTTCTTC. Encoded protein: CASSFERGPPYNEQFF. Looking up the rest from reference TRBV7-3 and TRBJ2-1 gives the full variable domain: GAGVSQTPSNKVTEKGKYVELRCDPISGHTALYWYRQSLGQGPEFLIYFQGTGAADDSGLPNDRFFAVRPEGSVSTLKIQRTERGDSAVYLCASSFERGPPYNEQFFGPGTRLTVL.

Here the CDR3 reads CASSLSPGERGPQHF. The CDR3 DNA reads as TGTGCCAGCAGCCTATCCCCCGGCGAACGGGGGCCCCAGCATTTT. V usage is TRBV28 and J usage is TRBJ1-5, with D unclear. The CDR3 is 15 residues long. Germline assignment: CDR1 MDHEN and CDR2 SYDVKM. The V and J ends lost 6 bases and 9 bases respectively, with 21 bases between them.

The chain is built from TRBV7-7 and TRBJ2-1; the match to TRBD2 covers 12 bases. The length of the CDR3 is 14 residues. Germline V gene data show CDR1 as SSHAT and CDR2 as FNYEAQ (reference sequence). V trimming: 4 bases; J trimming: 6 bases; junction bases outside the gene matches: 1. CDR3: CASSSTSGSNEQFF. The CDR3 DNA reads as TGTGCCAGCAGCTCGACTAGCGGGAGCAATGAGCAGTTCTTC.

This chain joins TRBV5-1 and TRBJ2-1; TRBD1 matches 7 bases. This CDR3 spans 15 amino acids. With V trimmed by 4 bases and J by 9 bases, 13 bases remained unmatched. CDR1 is SGHRS and CDR2 is YFSETQ in the germline V gene. DNA for the CDR3: TGCGCCAGCAGCCCGATGGGGAAGGGGGCATCTGAGCAGTTCTTC. It specifies CASSPMGKGASEQFF.

The chain links TRBV4-1 to TRBJ2-7, with 10 bases identical to TRBD2. CDR1 is MGHRA and CDR2 is YSYEKL in the germline V gene. The CDR3 has 15 residues. V trimming: 1 base; J trimming: 5 bases; junction bases outside the gene matches: 5. CDR3 bases: TGCGCCAGCAGCCAAGGGCTAGCGGGAGTCCACGAGCAGTACGTC. As protein: CASSQGLAGVHEQYV.

This chain joins TRBV10-2 and TRBJ2-7; TRBD2 might be the D (5 bases). This CDR3 is 16 amino acids long. The germline V gene encodes CDR1 WSHSY and CDR2 SAAADI. With 3 bases removed from V and 1 base from J, the gap between germline ends came to 16 bases. The DNA for the CDR3 is TGCGCCAGCAGTGACCAGCGGCGGAGCCTATCCTACGAGCAGTACGTC. Translated, it gives CASSDQRRSLSYEQYV.

The chain employs TRBV11-3 and TRBJ1-3; D uncertain. This CDR3 spans 14 amino acids. V gave up 6 bases and J gave up 0 bases, with 9 bases separating them. Looked up from germline, CDR1 is SGHNT and CDR2 is YENEEA. Here the CDR3 reads CASRGGISGNTIYF. The CDR3 DNA reads TGTGCCAGCAGGGGAGGCATCTCTGGAAACACCATATATTTT.

The V and J genes are TRBV18 and TRBJ2-4; D may be TRBD2 (5 bases). V was trimmed by 0 bases and J by 7 bases, leaving 19 bases between them. The germline CDR1 and CDR2 sequences are KGHSH and LQKENI. The CDR3 totals 17 residues. The chain's CDR3 is CASSPPGSAGRGNIQYF. CDR3 nucleotides: TGTGCCAGCTCACCACCGGGGTCAGCAGGACGGGGTAACATTCAGTACTTC.

This clone was seen a few times. The rearrangement uses TRBV25-1 and TRBJ2-7; TRBD2 matches at 10 bases. This CDR3 contains 15 residues. V gave up 2 bases and J gave up 7 bases; unmatched junction bases: 8. Germline CDR1 reads MGHDK; CDR2 reads SYGVNS. CDR3 residues: CASSEVGSGGSEQYF. The CDR3 DNA reads TGTGCCAGCAGTGAAGTAGGTAGCGGGGGGTCAGAGCAGTACTTC.